The 19 T cell receptor beta chains below all came from one sample that was sequenced in a study of T cell changes during pregnancy in multiple sclerosis. Method: immunoSEQ multiplex PCR; TCRdb's copy keeps in-frame clones and lacks some. Among around 92,000 clones listed, roughly 93% were seen once. This specimen was peripheral blood, taken in the first trimester of pregnancy. Source of these receptors: a female donor with multiple sclerosis, enrolled in a pregnancy study.

V gene TRBV6-5 combines with J gene TRBJ1-2; D unclear. Trimming pared 10 bases from V and 5 bases from J, leaving 11 bases between. This CDR3 is 11 amino acids long. Germline CDR1 reads MNHEY; CDR2 reads SVGAGI. CDR3 sequence: CAIQTRYGYTF. Written as DNA, the CDR3 is TGTGCCATTCAGACAAGATATGGCTACACCTTC.

The chain recombines TRBV14 with TRBJ2-1, with 11 nucleotides matching TRBD2. V shed 4 bases, J shed 4 bases, and the junction held 3 bases outside the gene matches. Germline CDR1 is SGHDN and CDR2 is FVKESK. CDR3 length: 15 amino acids. CDR3 sequence (DNA): TGTGCCAGCAGCCCGCGACTAGCGGGGTACAATGAGCAGTTCTTC. This codes for CASSPRLAGYNEQFF.

This clone was seen a single time. The chain carries TRBV5-4 and TRBJ1-1; D not certain. CDR1 SGHNT and CDR2 YYREEE come from the germline V gene (reference sequence). The CDR3 has 16 residues. Trimming removed 10 bases at V and 1 base at J, with 23 bases between. The CDR3 reads CASNRMGVVANTEAFF. The CDR3 nucleotides read TGTGCCTCAAATCGGATGGGAGTGGTGGCGAACACTGAAGCTTTCTTT.

The chain employs TRBV4-1 and TRBJ1-1; D is perhaps TRBD1 (6 bases). In germline, CDR1 is MGHRA, CDR2 YSYEKL. This CDR3 has 17 amino acids. V lost 1 base and J 1 base, leaving 16 bases between the germline ends. The chain's CDR3 is CASSQALRQGKNTEAFF. The CDR3 DNA is TGCGCCAGCAGCCAAGCGTTACGGCAGGGGAAGAACACTGAAGCTTTCTTT.

This clone appeared once. This chain connects TRBV5-4 to TRBJ2-1; unclear D gene. The germline V gene has CDR1 SGHNT and CDR2 YYREEE (reference sequence). V lost 2 bases and J 8 bases, leaving 11 bases between the germline ends. The CDR3 is 13 amino acids. The CDR3 sequence: CASSLTRFDEQFF. The CDR3 DNA follows: TGTGCCAGCAGCTTAACTCGATTCGATGAGCAGTTCTTC.

J is TRBJ1-2 and V is TRBV5-5; 8 bases match TRBD1. After removal of 4 bases from V and 3 bases from J, the junction contained 8 bases not matched to a gene. In germline, CDR1 is SGHKS, CDR2 YYEKEE (reference sequence). This CDR3 has 15 residues. CDR3 sequence (DNA): TGTGCCAGCAGCCCCATGGACAGGGTGGACTATGGCTACACCTTC. Translated: CASSPMDRVDYGYTF.

The chain carries TRBV6-1 and TRBJ2-1, with D perhaps TRBD2 (5 bases). CDR1 is MNHNS and CDR2 is SASEGT in the germline V gene. CDR3 length: 15 amino acids. V was trimmed by 1 base and J by 8 bases, leaving 15 bases between them. The CDR3, as DNA: TGTGCCAGCAGTGAAGGGGTCACAGAGGGATATGAGCAGTTCTTC. Its translation is CASSEGVTEGYEQFF.

The chain couples TRBV6-1 to TRBJ1-4, with 8 bases identical to TRBD1. The CDR3 sequence is 14 residues long. Per the germline V gene, CDR1 is MNHNS and CDR2 is SASEGT. The ends lost 3 bases at V and 6 bases at J; junction bases unmatched: 3. The CDR3 region has the DNA TGTGCCAGCAGTGAGACAGGGGACGATGAAAAACTGTTTTTT. It translates to CASSETGDDEKLFF.

The V gene is TRBV10-3, the J gene TRBJ1-5; 7 bases line up with TRBD1. Germline CDR1 ENHRY, CDR2 SYGVKD. There are 16 residues in the CDR3. Trimming removed 0 bases from V and 10 bases from J; junction bases left unmatched: 12. CDR3: CAISESRADRAGPQHF. CDR3 bases: TGTGCCATCAGTGAGTCGAGGGCCGACAGGGCCGGACCCCAGCATTTT.

The chain couples TRBV4-2 to TRBJ2-2; D possibly corresponds to TRBD1 (5 bases). Germline-derived CDR1 and CDR2 are LGHNA and YNFKEQ. V was clipped by 3 bases and J by 3 bases, with 11 bases between them. The CDR3 runs to 15 residues. The DNA of the CDR3 is TGTGCCAGCAGCCAGATCGACAGAGACACCGGGGAGCTGTTTTTT. Amino acids: CASSQIDRDTGELFF.

The chain uses TRBV7-2 and TRBJ2-1; maybe TRBD2 (5 bases). CDR1 is SGHTA, CDR2 FQGNSA, per germline. This CDR3 has 14 amino acids. The V end lost 5 bases, the J end lost 3 bases, and 11 bases lay between the germline ends. The CDR3 DNA is TGTGCCAGCAGCCCCAACAGCGGCTACAATGAGCAGTTCTTC. This gives the protein CASSPNSGYNEQFF.

The CDR3 sequence is CASSELRVWDTQYF. CDR3 nucleotide sequence: TGTGCCAGCAGTGAATTGCGCGTCTGGGATACGCAGTATTTT. The V gene is TRBV2, the J gene TRBJ2-3, with no clear D. Germline assignment: CDR1 SNHLY and CDR2 FYNNEI. The CDR3 runs 14 residues. Trimming pared 2 bases from V and 6 bases from J, leaving 12 bases between.

The chain combines TRBV6-5 with TRBJ1-1; unclear D gene. The length of the CDR3 is 14 residues. Deletions cut 2 bases from V and 5 bases from J, with 12 bases between. The V gene's germline CDR1 is MNHEY and CDR2 SVGAGI. CDR3 bases: TGTGCCAGCAGTTACATTACCGGAGGGACTGAAGCTTTCTTT. As protein: CASSYITGGTEAFF.

The J gene is TRBJ1-4, the V gene TRBV15; D is uncertain. The CDR3 is made up of 16 amino acids. CDR1 and CDR2 (germline): LNHNV, YYDKDF (reference sequence). Between the trimmed V and J ends, which lost 3 bases and 8 bases, there was a span of 19 bases. In DNA, the CDR3 is TGTGCCACCAGCAGTTGGAGCTTCCTAAAAGCGGAAAAACTGTTTTTT. The encoded protein is CATSSWSFLKAEKLFF. Complete variable domain (other parts from reference TRBV15 and TRBJ1-4): DAMVIQNPRYQVTQFGKPVTLSCSQTLNHNVMYWYQQKSSQAPKLLFHYYDKDFNNEADTPDNFQSRRPNTSFCFLDIRSPGLGDTAMYLCATSSWSFLKAEKLFFGSGTQLSVL.

The V call is TRBV19, the J call TRBJ1-5; a weak D match, TRBD1 (6 bases). The CDR3 runs 14 residues. V shed 10 bases and J shed 5 bases, with 18 bases lying between them. Germline V CDR1 and CDR2: LNHDA, SQIVND (reference sequence). Here the CDR3 DNA reads TGTGCCACAGCTATCGGACAGAGCCATCAGCCCCAGCATTTT. Translated, it gives CATAIGQSHQPQHF.

This clone was observed once. J is TRBJ1-2 and V is TRBV5-6, with TRBD1 as a possible D gene (5 bases). The CDR3 extends over 14 amino acids. V lost 4 bases and J lost 2, with 12 bases in between. Germline-derived CDR1 and CDR2 are SGHDT and YYEEEE. The CDR3 DNA is TGTGCCAGCAGCCCCGACAGCTACAACTATGGCTACACCTTC. This codes for CASSPDSYNYGYTF.

The CDR3: CASSLEPLAGGYTDTQYF. In DNA, the CDR3 is TGTGCCAGCAGCTTAGAACCCCTAGCGGGGGGGTACACAGATACGCAGTATTTT. The gene calls are TRBV7-9 and TRBJ2-3; 12 bases line up with TRBD2. The CDR3 runs 18 residues. With V trimmed by 1 base and J by 2 bases, 7 bases remained unmatched. Germline V gene lookup returns CDR1 SEHNR and CDR2 FQNEAQ (reference sequence).

The rearrangement joins TRBV18 to TRBJ1-6, with TRBD1 matching over 8 bases. The CDR3 sequence is 18 residues long. The V segment lost 1 base and the J segment 4 bases; nucleotides outside the gene matches: 9. From germline, CDR1 is KGHSH and CDR2 LQKENI. The CDR3 nucleotides read TGTGCCAGCTCACCACTAAAAACCGGGACAGGTTATAATTCACCCCTCCACTTT. Residues: CASSPLKTGTGYNSPLHF. The complete variable domain, with remaining parts taken from reference TRBV18 and TRBJ1-6, reads NAGVMQNPRHLVRRRGQEARLRCSPMKGHSHVYWYRQLPEEGLKFMVYLQKENIIDESGMPKERFSAEFPKEGPSILRIQQVVRGDSAAYFCASSPLKTGTGYNSPLHFGNGTRLTVT.

CDR3 sequence: CAISESRGVFADTQYF. CDR3 bases: TGTGCCATCAGTGAGTCGCGGGGGGTTTTCGCAGATACGCAGTATTTT. The V call is TRBV10-3, the J call TRBJ2-3; 8 nucleotides agree with TRBD2. In germline, CDR1 is ENHRY, CDR2 SYGVKD. The CDR3 is made up of 16 amino acids. The ends lost 0 bases at V and 4 bases at J; junction bases unmatched: 6.